A single sample is the source of the 19 T cell receptor beta chains below, sequenced in a study of blood T cell repertoires in COVID-19. Sequencing was performed with immunoSEQ multiplex PCR; in TCRdb, only in-frame clones are kept and a portion is missing. In the table there are some 200,000 clones, 83% of which are singletons. Sequencing was done on a sample of PBMCs or T cells enriched from blood (not recorded which). These receptors were taken from a woman in her 50s who had been exposed to COVID-19.

The chain recombines TRBV5-1 with TRBJ1-1; 11 bases match TRBD1. Unmatched junction bases numbered 8, after V lost 5 bases and J lost 2 bases. Per germline, CDR1 SGHRS and CDR2 YFSETQ. This CDR3 is 16 amino acids long. The CDR3 nucleotides are TGCGCCAGCAGTCCAGGACAGGGGGCATTTAACACTGAAGCTTTCTTT. Amino acid sequence: CASSPGQGAFNTEAFF.

The rearrangement joins TRBV10-2 to TRBJ1-6; D possibly corresponds to TRBD1 (5 bases). Trimming cost V 5 bases and J 8 bases, with 7 bases left between them. The length of the CDR3 is 12 residues. Germline-derived CDR1 and CDR2 are WSHSY and SAAADI. In nucleotides, the CDR3 is TGCGCCAGCAGTCAGGGTGATTCACCCCTCCACTTT. Residues: CASSQGDSPLHF.

DNA for the CDR3: TGTGCCAGCAGCTTAGGTGGAGGGACCCACCTACTACAAGAGACCCAGTACTTC. It is translated as CASSLGGGTHLLQETQYF. This chain joins TRBV11-2 and TRBJ2-5, with TRBD2 as a possible D gene (6 bases). The CDR3 contains 18 residues. Trimming left V 1 base short and J 2 bases short, with 20 bases between. The germline V gene encodes CDR1 SGHAT and CDR2 FQNNGV.

The V gene is TRBV2, the J gene TRBJ1-1, with D possibly matching TRBD1 (5 bases). The CDR3 loop spans 13 amino acids. V shed 9 bases and J shed 2 bases, with 13 bases lying between them. From germline, CDR1 is SNHLY and CDR2 FYNNEI. CDR3 region: CASRRGSNTEAFF. CDR3 nucleotides: TGTGCCAGTCGCCGGGGGTCTAACACTGAAGCTTTCTTT. The full variable domain, its missing parts supplied by reference TRBV2 and TRBJ1-1, is EPEVTQTPSHQVTQMGQEVILRCVPISNHLYFYWYRQILGQKVEFLVSFYNNEISEKSEIFDDQFSVERPDGSNFTLKIRSTKLEDSAMYFCASRRGSNTEAFFGQGTRLTVV.

V usage is TRBV27 and J usage is TRBJ1-2; D gene unclear. The germline V and J ends were trimmed by 0 bases and 4 bases, with 12 bases remaining between them. This CDR3 is 15 amino acids long. Germline lookup yields CDR1 MNHEY and CDR2 SMNVEV (reference sequence). CDR3 DNA: TGTGCCAGCAGTTTATCCTTAGAGGGTTTCTATGGCTACACCTTC. Its protein product is CASSLSLEGFYGYTF.

The V call is TRBV3-1 (or the pseudogene TRBV3-2), the J call TRBJ2-1; 10 positions match TRBD1. Germline values: CDR1 LGHDT, CDR2 YNNKEL (reference sequence). Germline trimming cut 2 bases from V and 8 bases from J; bases unmatched to any gene: 6. CDR3 length equals 15 residues. This CDR3 is CASSQRGQGFHEQFF. In DNA form, the CDR3 reads TGTGCCAGCAGCCAACGGGGACAGGGGTTTCATGAGCAGTTCTTC.

V gene TRBV7-9 combines with J gene TRBJ1-1; TRBD1 matches 7 bases. The V gene end was trimmed by 6 bases and the J gene end by 1 base; junction bases not matched to a gene: 8. CDR3 size: 15 residues. Germline-derived CDR1 and CDR2 are SEHNR and FQNEAQ (reference sequence). Written as DNA, the CDR3 is TGTGCCAGCAGTCTTACCGGGACAGAGAACACTGAAGCTTTCTTT. Its protein is CASSLTGTENTEAFF.

V usage is TRBV9 and J usage is TRBJ1-2, with D maybe TRBD1 (6 bases). The CDR3 loop spans 16 amino acids. Per the germline V gene, CDR1 is SGDLS and CDR2 is YYNGEE. Trimming removed 0 bases from V and 0 bases from J, with 12 bases in between. In DNA form, the CDR3 reads TGTGCCAGCAGCGTAGAGGGGGGGTCGCCTAACTATGGCTACACCTTC. Its translation: CASSVEGGSPNYGYTF.

The genes are TRBV9 and TRBJ2-1; D unclear. V gave up 4 bases and J gave up 10 bases, with 12 bases separating them. The CDR3 sequence is 12 residues long. Germline V lookup: CDR1 SGDLS, CDR2 YYNGEE. CDR3 amino acids: CASSTHGGEQFF. Written as DNA, the CDR3 is TGTGCCAGCAGCACTCATGGCGGCGAGCAGTTCTTC.

This chain joins TRBV6-1 and TRBJ1-3, with no clear D. Between the trimmed V and J ends, which lost 2 bases and 8 bases, there was a span of 4 bases. Per germline, CDR1 MNHNS and CDR2 SASEGT. The CDR3 loop spans 11 amino acids. In nucleotides, the CDR3 is TGTGCCAGCAGTGAAACGGACACCATATATTTT. Translation gives CASSETDTIYF.

The V and J genes are TRBV20-1 and TRBJ2-7; maybe TRBD2 (6 bases). The CDR3 runs to 10 residues. Deletions cut 7 bases from V and 6 bases from J, with 10 bases between. Germline V CDR1 and CDR2: DFQATT, SNEGSKA (reference sequence). The CDR3 DNA follows: TGCAGTGAGACGGGGGTCGAGCAGTACTTC. Its translation: CSETGVEQYF.

The chain links TRBV7-8 to TRBJ1-6; possibly TRBD1 for D (5 bases). Germline V gene data show CDR1 as SGHVS and CDR2 as FQNEAQ. V was clipped by 6 bases and J by 5 bases, with 8 bases between them. The CDR3 contains 13 residues. Written as DNA, the CDR3 is TGTGCCAGCAGGACAGAAGATAATTCACCCCTCCACTTT. Its protein is CASRTEDNSPLHF.

The chain links TRBV7-9 to TRBJ1-5; tentative D call: TRBD1 (6 bases). V was pared by 5 bases and J by 0 bases, with 8 bases between. The CDR3 is made up of 14 amino acids. Germline CDR1 is SEHNR and CDR2 is FQNEAQ (reference sequence). CDR3 in amino acids: CASSIQGSNQPQHF. DNA for the CDR3: TGTGCCAGCAGCATACAGGGTAGCAATCAGCCCCAGCATTTT.

V and J are TRBV30 and TRBJ1-1, with 7 bases matching TRBD1. This CDR3 is built from 16 residues. V was pared by 3 bases and J by 3 bases, with 13 bases of the junction left unmatched. In germline, CDR1 is GTSNPN, CDR2 SVGIG (reference sequence). The CDR3: CAWSYRGGLGDTEAFF. CDR3 DNA: TGTGCCTGGAGCTACAGGGGAGGCTTGGGGGACACTGAAGCTTTCTTT.

This clone occurred a few times. The junction differs from germline at one of its ends, possibly a read error. The chain combines TRBV18 with TRBJ1-3; D is ambiguous. CDR1 and CDR2 from the germline V gene are KGHSH and LQKENI. CDR3 length: 13 residues. The CDR3: CASSPLAGETIYF. CDR3 DNA sequence: TGTGCCAGCTCCCCACTAGCCGGGGAAACCATATATTTT.

The chain uses TRBV2 and TRBJ2-7; 11 bases are a match to TRBD1. The CDR3 sequence is 18 residues long. V shed 3 bases and J 1 base; nucleotides not matched to a gene: 11. Germline assignment: CDR1 SNHLY and CDR2 FYNNEI. The chain's CDR3 is CASSDGDRGGRSSYEQYF. In nucleotides, the CDR3 is TGTGCCAGCAGTGACGGGGACAGGGGGGGAAGGAGTTCCTACGAGCAGTACTTC.

The V gene is TRBV6-4, the J gene TRBJ1-6; a weak D match, TRBD1 (5 bases). Trimming removed 0 bases at V and 10 bases at J, with 10 bases between. CDR1 and CDR2 (germline): MRHNA, SNTAGT. This CDR3 spans 14 amino acids. CDR3 loop: CASSDSRGGSPLHF. The CDR3 DNA sequence: TGTGCCAGCAGTGACTCAAGGGGAGGGTCACCCCTCCACTTT.

Of note for this clone: Mismatch with germline at one junction end may stem from a read error. The chain has TRBV6-6 and TRBJ2-2; D is perhaps TRBD2 (6 bases). The CDR3 extends over 14 amino acids. Germline V CDR1 and CDR2: MNHNY, SVGAGI (reference sequence). The CDR3 DNA is TGTGCTACCCTCGGGACGGACAACACCGGGGGGCTGTTTTTT. As protein: CATLGTDNTGGLFF.

This rearrangement joins TRBV7-6 to TRBJ2-3; 9 positions match TRBD2. CDR3 length equals 14 residues. With V trimmed by 4 bases and J by 4 bases, 3 bases remained unmatched. Germline-derived CDR1 and CDR2 are SGHVS and FNYEAQ. The CDR3 loop reads CASSSQRGADTQYF. As DNA, the CDR3 is TGTGCCAGCAGCTCCCAGCGGGGGGCAGATACGCAGTATTTT.